Following are 26 T cell receptor beta chains from one sample sequenced in a study of blood T cell repertoires in COVID-19 (dated by TCRdb to about 2020). Libraries came from the immunoSEQ multiplex PCR assay. As stored in TCRdb, this immuneACCESS dataset retains in-frame rearrangements with V and J assigned. A fraction of the clones does not appear; measured against another copy, unresolved V genes explain less than half of the discrepancy, and the remainder lacks a known reason. The sample table holds around 170,000 clones, of which approximately 88% were seen once. The top ten hold 2.9% of the sample. The sample comprised peripheral blood. The receptors shown here come from an older woman with acute or convalescent COVID-19.

The table lists this clone with many counts. The CDR3 loop is CASRTDSAREAFF. In DNA, the CDR3 is TGTGCCAGCAGAACTGACAGCGCTCGCGAAGCTTTCTTT. The chain employs TRBV12-3 or TRBV12-4 and TRBJ1-1, with D maybe TRBD1 (5 bases). Trimming took off 6 bases at V and 8 bases at J, with 16 bases between the two ends. The CDR3 contains 13 residues.

V and J are TRBV24-1 and TRBJ1-1, with 9 bases lining up with TRBD1. The germline gives CDR1 KGHDR, CDR2 SFDVKD. The ends lost 3 bases at V and 10 bases at J; junction bases unmatched: 8. The CDR3 has 14 amino acids. The CDR3 loop is CATSDPGTGSRAFF. CDR3 nucleotides: TGTGCCACCAGTGATCCTGGGACAGGGTCCAGAGCTTTCTTT.

This chain joins TRBV27 and TRBJ1-6; a possible D gene is TRBD1 (5 bases). V was cut by 2 bases and J by 10 bases, with 12 bases left in between. The V gene's germline CDR1 is MNHEY and CDR2 SMNVEV (reference sequence). CDR3 length equals 14 residues. The CDR3 reads CASSLGRAGSPLHF. The CDR3 coding sequence is TGTGCCAGCAGTTTAGGCAGGGCAGGCTCACCCCTCCACTTT.

CDR3 bases: TGTGCCAGCAGCTTAGACAGGATCGACAACACCGGGGAGCTGTTTTTT. Translation gives CASSLDRIDNTGELFF. V and J are TRBV7-3 and TRBJ2-2, with D tentatively TRBD1 (6 bases). This CDR3 is 16 amino acids long. Germline values: CDR1 SGHTA, CDR2 FQGTGA. V was trimmed by 2 bases and J by 2 bases, leaving 12 bases between them.

V and J are TRBV5-1 and TRBJ1-1; TRBD1 matches 9 bases. The ends lost 4 bases at V and 5 bases at J; junction bases unmatched: 9. The length of the CDR3 is 15 residues. The germline gives CDR1 SGHRS, CDR2 YFSETQ. CDR3 nucleotide sequence: TGCGCCAGCAGCCTGACAGGGGGTGGATCAACTGAAGCTTTCTTT. It encodes CASSLTGGGSTEAFF.

The rearrangement links TRBV6-2 or TRBV6-3 to TRBJ1-1; no definite D call. In germline, CDR1 is MNHEY, CDR2 SVGEGT. The CDR3 covers 15 residues. With 0 bases removed from V and 0 bases from J, the gap between germline ends came to 8 bases. The CDR3 DNA reads TGTGCCAGCAGTTACTCAACAGTATTGAACACTGAAGCTTTCTTT. As protein: CASSYSTVLNTEAFF.

V gene TRBV7-9 combines with J gene TRBJ2-2; TRBD1 matches at 9 bases. Trimming at V came to 11 bases and at J to 6 bases, leaving 10 bases not matched to a gene. CDR1 and CDR2 from the germline V gene are SEHNR and FQNEAQ (reference sequence). The CDR3 runs 14 residues. DNA of the CDR3: TGTGCCCCCATCAAGGACAGGGGTCCCGGGGAGCTGTTTTTT. Its translation is CAPIKDRGPGELFF. Looking up the rest from reference TRBV7-9 and TRBJ2-2 gives the full variable domain: DTGVSQNPRHKITKRGQNVTFRCDPISEHNRLYWYRQTLGQGPEFLTYFQNEAQLEKSRLLSDRFSAERPKGSFSTLEIQRTEQGDSAMYLCAPIKDRGPGELFFGEGSRLTVL.

The genes are TRBV7-2 and TRBJ2-3, with 8 nucleotides matching TRBD2. The CDR3 consists of 16 residues. Unmatched junction bases numbered 9, after V lost 1 base and J lost 6 bases. Germline V CDR1 and CDR2: SGHTA, FQGNSA. The CDR3 region has the DNA TGTGCCAGCAGCTTAGTCCCGGGGGGGCGGGGCGATACGCAGTATTTT. Its translation is CASSLVPGGRGDTQYF. The variable domain in full, completed from reference TRBV7-2 and TRBJ2-3, reads GAGVSQSPSNKVTEKGKDVELRCDPISGHTALYWYRQSLGQGLEFLIYFQGNSAPDKSGLPSDRFSAERTGGSVSTLTIQRTQQEDSAVYLCASSLVPGGRGDTQYFGPGTRLTVL.

The chain recombines TRBV7-9 with TRBJ2-1; TRBD2 matches 12 bases. Germline assignment: CDR1 SEHNR and CDR2 FQNEAQ (reference sequence). V was clipped by 1 base and J by 13 bases; unmatched bases: 8. The CDR3 contains 15 residues. The CDR3 here is CASSLERPSGGAQFF. DNA for the CDR3: TGTGCCAGCAGCTTAGAGAGGCCTAGCGGGGGGGCCCAGTTCTTC.

The chain carries TRBV11-2 and TRBJ2-7, with 7 bases fitting TRBD1. The V and J ends lost 1 base and 7 bases, in that order; junction bases with no gene match: 10. Germline CDR1 is SGHAT and CDR2 is FQNNGV. The CDR3 contains 15 residues. CDR3 in DNA: TGTGCCAGCAGCTTAGGGAGAGACAGGGCGAGAGAGCAGTACTTC. Amino acid sequence: CASSLGRDRAREQYF.

CDR3 in amino acids: CASSTRDSFSPLHF. CDR3 sequence (DNA): TGTGCCAGCAGCACGCGGGACAGTTTTTCACCCCTCCACTTT. The gene calls are TRBV9 and TRBJ1-6; 7 bases align to TRBD1. The CDR3 runs 14 residues. V trimming: 4 bases; J trimming: 9 bases; junction bases outside the gene matches: 7. Germline assignment: CDR1 SGDLS and CDR2 YYNGEE.

The chain is built from TRBV9 and TRBJ1-2, with 11 bases matching TRBD1. Trimming took 3 bases from V and 0 from J; bases not matched to a gene: 4. Germline V CDR1 and CDR2: SGDLS, YYNGEE. The CDR3 covers 16 residues. This chain's CDR3 is CASSGPGQGANYGYTF. The DNA of the CDR3 is TGTGCCAGCAGCGGACCGGGACAGGGGGCTAACTATGGCTACACCTTC.

The rearrangement uses TRBV24-1 and TRBJ1-5; 8 bases agree with TRBD1. Germline V gives CDR1 KGHDR, CDR2 SFDVKD. CDR3 length equals 16 residues. Trimming cost V 6 bases and J 2 bases; bases outside gene matches: 8. CDR3 DNA sequence: TGTGCCACCAGTACACGACAGGGGAGGGGCAATCAGCCCCAGCATTTT. Amino acids: CATSTRQGRGNQPQHF.

CDR3 sequence: CASSSQGSGPQHF. CDR3 bases: TGTGCCAGCAGTTCCCAGGGGTCGGGGCCCCAGCATTTT. V usage is TRBV28 and J usage is TRBJ1-5; D perhaps matches TRBD1 (6 bases). Germline CDR1 MDHEN, CDR2 SYDVKM. The ends were cut back, 4 bases at V and 9 bases at J, with 13 bases in the middle. The CDR3 runs 13 residues. The full variable domain, with the rest looked up from reference TRBV28 and TRBJ1-5, is DVKVTQSSRYLVKRTGEKVFLECVQDMDHENMFWYRQDPGLGLRLIYFSYDVKMKEKGDIPEGYSVSREKKERFSLILESASTNQTSMYLCASSSQGSGPQHFGDGTRLSIL.

This clone was observed a single time. The J gene is TRBJ2-1, the V gene TRBV9; D remains ambiguous. The CDR3 totals 12 residues. CDR1 and CDR2 from the germline V gene are SGDLS and YYNGEE. Trimming removed 3 bases from V and 4 bases from J, with 5 bases in between. CDR3 nucleotides: TGTGCCAGCAGCGCCCAGTACAATGAGCAGTTCTTC. Protein: CASSAQYNEQFF.

The chain joins TRBV4-1 to TRBJ2-5; 8 nucleotides line up with TRBD2. The germline V gene has CDR1 MGHRA and CDR2 YSYEKL. There are 16 residues in the CDR3. The V segment lost 2 bases and the J segment 2 bases; nucleotides outside the gene matches: 7. Here the CDR3 DNA reads TGCGCCAGCAGCCAAAATCCTGCGGGGGGACAAGAGACCCAGTACTTC. Its translation: CASSQNPAGGQETQYF.

This chain connects TRBV12-3 or TRBV12-4 to TRBJ1-5; D is undetermined. CDR3 length equals 13 residues. V dropped 6 bases and J dropped 7 bases, with 13 bases sitting between them. The CDR3 nucleotides are TGTGCCAGCAGCCCGGACTTAATCCAGCCCCAGCATTTT. This translates into CASSPDLIQPQHF.

This clone appeared a few times. The CDR3 nucleotides are TGCGCCAGCAGTGAGTCGAGTGGTGGGACAGGGCCCCAGTACTTC. Protein sequence: CASSESSGGTGPQYF. This sequence joins TRBV10-1 and TRBJ2-7; 9 bases line up with TRBD1. The CDR3 extends over 15 amino acids. The V gene end was trimmed by 0 bases and the J gene end by 10 bases; junction bases not matched to a gene: 10. The germline V gene has CDR1 WNHNN and CDR2 SYGVQD (reference sequence).

The chain links TRBV5-5 to TRBJ2-7, with D possibly being TRBD1 (5 bases). The CDR3 is 16 residues long. V gave up 2 bases and J gave up 2 bases, with 17 bases separating them. CDR1 SGHKS and CDR2 YYEKEE come from the germline V gene (reference sequence). This CDR3 reads CASSFPGMGPTYEQYF. The CDR3 DNA reads as TGTGCCAGCAGCTTCCCAGGGATGGGGCCTACCTACGAGCAGTACTTC.

The V gene is TRBV5-4, the J gene TRBJ1-2, with TRBD1 matching 7 bases. Looked up from germline, CDR1 is SGHNT and CDR2 is YYREEE (reference sequence). V trimming: 5 bases; J trimming: 2 bases; junction bases outside the gene matches: 6. The CDR3 is made up of 14 amino acids. The CDR3 region is CASSFSTGNYGYTF. DNA of the CDR3: TGTGCCAGCAGTTTTTCGACAGGGAACTATGGCTACACCTTC.

The chain carries TRBV9 and TRBJ1-5; D ambiguous. V lost 0 bases and J lost 0, with 4 bases in between. This CDR3 contains 14 residues. The germline gives CDR1 SGDLS, CDR2 YYNGEE. The chain's CDR3 is CASSVDHSNQPQHF. Here the CDR3 DNA reads TGTGCCAGCAGCGTAGATCATAGCAATCAGCCCCAGCATTTT.

This chain joins TRBV28 and TRBJ1-2; D is undetermined. The V and J ends lost 3 bases and 5 bases respectively, with 10 bases between them. Germline loops: CDR1 MDHEN, CDR2 SYDVKM. The CDR3 has 13 amino acids. The CDR3 bases are TGTGCCAGCAGTTTCAGCCAGGCTTATGGCTACACCTTC. The encoded protein is CASSFSQAYGYTF.

This rearrangement joins TRBV2 to TRBJ1-2, with 8 bases matching TRBD1. J gave up 4 bases and V 11 bases, and 9 bases lay outside the gene matches. The CDR3 contains 13 residues. The germline V gene encodes CDR1 SNHLY and CDR2 FYNNEI. CDR3 region: CAALDRGVYGYTF. The CDR3 coding sequence is TGTGCCGCCCTAGACAGGGGAGTCTATGGCTACACCTTC.

This clone has only a few counts. This sequence joins TRBV9 and TRBJ1-4, with D tentatively TRBD1 (5 bases). Trimming stripped 4 bases from V and 6 bases from J, with 16 bases between. The CDR3 consists of 15 residues. CDR1 and CDR2 from the germline V gene are SGDLS and YYNGEE. For the CDR3, the DNA is TGTGCCAGCAGCTTCGACCCTTCGGGGGATGAAAAACTGTTTTTT. Its translation: CASSFDPSGDEKLFF.

The chain employs TRBV30 and TRBJ1-2; D is uncertain. Germline assignment: CDR1 GTSNPN and CDR2 SVGIG (reference sequence). There are 15 residues in the CDR3. Trimming stripped 0 bases from V and 8 bases from J, with 19 bases between. CDR3: CAWSVLIRSSRGYTF. The DNA for the CDR3 is TGTGCCTGGAGTGTACTAATTAGGTCCTCTCGGGGCTACACCTTC. Combining the CDR3 with reference TRBV30 and TRBJ1-2 gives the whole variable domain SQTIHQWPATLVQPVGSPLSLECTVEGTSNPNLYWYRQAAGRGLQLLFYSVGIGQISSEVPQNLSASRPQDRQFILSSKKLLLSDSGFYLCAWSVLIRSSRGYTFGSGTRLTVV.

The genes are TRBV19 and TRBJ2-1; 8 positions agree with TRBD2. V shed 5 bases, J shed 2 bases, and the junction held 8 bases outside the gene matches. Germline values: CDR1 LNHDA, CDR2 SQIVND (reference sequence). The CDR3 runs 16 residues. CDR3 residues: CASSGRGGSTYNEQFF. The CDR3 DNA follows: TGTGCCAGTAGTGGACGGGGGGGCAGCACCTACAATGAGCAGTTCTTC.